The clone carrying this T cell receptor (beta chain) was seen at least ten times. What it binds is unknown. These data come from a study of T-cell memory formation after mild COVID-19. Background on the study: Clusters were largely donor specific.

Germline CDR1 is SGHTA and CDR2 is FQGNSA. V was cut by 4 bases and J by 4 bases, with 6 bases left in between. This CDR3 has 12 residues. With constant-segment primers, 5'RACE yielded cDNA libraries of TCR alpha and TCR beta that carried sample barcodes and UMIs. MiXCR, run by TCRdb on the 5' RACE reads, gives a single entry per CDR3 protein. The sample contains about 430,000 distinct CDR3 sequences, approximately 24% of which appear only once. The study, taken as a whole, reports: SARS-CoV-2 specificity of second-wave clones peaking day 37 was unconfirmed.

V usage is TRBV7-2 and J usage is TRBJ2-3, with D uncertain. The sample comprised PBMCs or a T cell subset sorted from them (not recorded which). The clonotype originates from an adult woman who had mild COVID-19 (a few samples of this study predate the infection). Cell type and time point are not known. The CDR3 sequence is CASSSLADTQYF. The CDR3 DNA sequence: TGTGCCAGCAGCTCTCTTGCAGATACGCAGTATTTT.